The next 8 T cell receptor beta chains were all read from a single sample in a study of blood T cell repertoires in COVID-19. The table came from immunoSEQ multiplex PCR; TCRdb's copy has only in-frame clones and leaves some out. In the table there are roughly 24,000 clones, about four fifths of which are singletons. The sequenced sample was peripheral blood. Receptors originate from a human donor in a cohort sampled during active COVID-19.

This clone was seen a few times. This chain links TRBV7-2 with TRBJ1-1, with D tentatively TRBD1 (5 bases). The CDR3 is made up of 13 amino acids. V was clipped by 5 bases and J by 1 base, with 8 bases between them. The germline V gene has CDR1 SGHTA and CDR2 FQGNSA. This CDR3 is CASSLTENTEAFF. The CDR3 DNA is TGTGCCAGCAGCCTGACAGAGAACACTGAAGCTTTCTTT.

The gene calls are TRBV7-8 and TRBJ1-1; 7 bases map to TRBD1. CDR1 and CDR2 (germline): SGHVS, FQNEAQ. The CDR3 consists of 13 residues. V shed 3 bases, J shed 5 bases, and the junction held 3 bases outside the gene matches. CDR3 region: CASSLTGNTEAFF. CDR3 DNA: TGTGCCAGCAGCTTGACAGGGAATACTGAAGCTTTCTTT.

The chain employs TRBV6-5 and TRBJ1-2; TRBD1 aligns across 10 bases. Unmatched junction bases numbered 7, after V lost 7 bases and J lost 2 bases. The CDR3 totals 15 residues. Germline-derived CDR1 and CDR2 are MNHEY and SVGAGI. CDR3 amino acids: CASTRTGGSNYGYTF. The CDR3 nucleotides are TGTGCCAGCACCCGGACAGGGGGATCCAACTATGGCTACACCTTC.

This sequence joins TRBV15 and TRBJ2-1, with TRBD1 as a possible D gene (6 bases). The ends were cut back, 1 base at V and 5 bases at J, with 18 bases in the middle. The CDR3 loop spans 17 amino acids. Germline V gives CDR1 LNHNV, CDR2 YYDKDF (reference sequence). The CDR3 region has the DNA TGTGCCACCAGCAGAGCCCGGGACACTTACCCCCACAATGAGCAGTTCTTC. This sequence encodes CATSRARDTYPHNEQFF.

This chain uses TRBV5-1 with TRBJ2-6; D is possibly TRBD2 (5 bases). Germline loops: CDR1 SGHRS, CDR2 YFSETQ. Trimming pared 0 bases from V and 2 bases from J, leaving 15 bases between. The CDR3 is 18 residues long. The CDR3 is CASSLEEVGRPGANVLTF. The CDR3 DNA is TGCGCCAGCAGCTTGGAGGAGGTCGGACGACCTGGGGCCAACGTCCTGACTTTC.

The rearrangement links TRBV15 to TRBJ2-7, with TRBD2 matching 8 bases. CDR1 and CDR2 from the germline V gene are LNHNV and YYDKDF (reference sequence). This CDR3 is 18 amino acids long. V was clipped by 0 bases and J by 7 bases; unmatched bases: 17. CDR3 in amino acids: CATSRDRGSRAGENEQYF. CDR3 bases: TGTGCCACCAGCAGAGATCGAGGGAGTCGAGCGGGAGAGAATGAGCAGTACTTC.

A single count supports this clone. This chain connects TRBV4-3 to TRBJ1-2; possible D gene TRBD1, 6 bases. With 2 bases removed from V and 8 bases from J, the gap between germline ends came to 18 bases. This CDR3 is built from 15 residues. Germline CDR1 and CDR2: LGHNA and YSLEER. This chain's CDR3 is CASSQSRGTGHGYTF. The CDR3 nucleotides read TGCGCCAGCAGCCAAAGTCGGGGAACAGGGCACGGCTACACCTTC.

V gene TRBV7-9 combines with J gene TRBJ2-3, with TRBD2 identical over 9 bases. Unmatched junction bases numbered 10, after V lost 6 bases and J lost 0 bases. The CDR3 has 17 residues. The V gene's germline CDR1 is SEHNR and CDR2 FQNEAQ (reference sequence). The CDR3 DNA follows: TGTGCCAGCAGGTTCTCGACTAGCGGAGCTAGCACAGATACGCAGTATTTT. This gives the protein CASRFSTSGASTDTQYF.